A single T cell receptor (beta chain) is shown here with its context. Other DNA variants within this sample encode the same CDR3. Per the study methods: Junction-only immunoSEQ sequences carried no quality scores, so filtering differed. TCRdb keeps only in-frame clones here, not all; method: immunoSEQ multiplex PCR. V and J calls plus clone size are reproduced from that table; the DNA served to infer D and trimming. The top ten hold over 0.8% of the sample, which has approximately 1,000,000 clones, roughly 80% seen once. Trimming at V came to 4 bases and at J to 5 bases, leaving 5 bases not matched to a gene. Germline CDR1 reads MNHNS; CDR2 reads SASEGT. This CDR3 region has 15 residues. These data are taken from a study of shared clonotypes between healthy human individuals.

This clonotype originated in a young man in good health. Some clones in this sample may be carry-over from other donors' samples. Sequencing was performed on memory CD4+ T cells from PBMCs. The sample's subset: CD45RA-negative fraction. The chain has TRBV6-1 and TRBJ2-2; 9 bases are a match to TRBD2. DNA of the CDR3: TGTGCCAGCAGTGCTTTAGCGGGAGTAACCGGGGAGCTGTTTTTT. Its translation: CASSALAGVTGELFF.